The rows below give T cell receptor beta chains drawn from one sample of a study of shared clonotypes between healthy human individuals. Using immunoSEQ multiplex PCR, the repertoire was profiled, and TCRdb retains in-frame clones only, with some absent. In the table there are some 2.4 million clones, 90% to 95% of which are singletons. The sequenced material came from naive CD4+ T cells from PBMCs. Receptors originate from a man aged 18 to 29 in good health. Some clones in this sample may be carry-over from other donors' samples. Both conserved end residues are part of each CDR3. Fields, in order: J gene, D gene, clone size, V gene, CDR3 DNA, CDR3 protein. The D gene is left open where the match is weak. Size is omitted from some rows. Given values are once, few, many or a class for expanded clones.

J: TRBJ2-7
D: NA
size: NA
V: TRBV20-1
DNA: TGCAGTGCTAGAGGGAGCTACGAGCAGTACTTC
CDR3: CSARGSYEQYF

J: TRBJ2-4
D: NA
size: NA
V: TRBV21-1
DNA: TGTGCCAGCAGCAACGGGCAGGGGGTCACCAAAAACATTCAGTACTTC
CDR3: CASSNGQGVTKNIQYF

J: TRBJ1-4
D: NA
size: NA
V: TRBV19
DNA: TGTGCCAGTAGTATAGACAGGGCGGCTAATGAAAAACTGTTTTTT
CDR3: CASSIDRAANEKLFF

J: TRBJ2-1
D: TRBD1
size: NA
V: TRBV18
DNA: TGTGCCAGCTCATCCGGGACAGGGGGCAATGAGCAGTTCTTC
CDR3: CASSSGTGGNEQFF

J: TRBJ1-5
D: NA
size: NA
V: TRBV6-6
DNA: TGTGCCAGCAGTTACCCCGGGGACAATCAGCCCCAGCATTTT
CDR3: CASSYPGDNQPQHF

J: TRBJ1-4
D: NA
size: NA
V: TRBV28
DNA: TGTGCCGTTGCCGCGGCGAATCACCCGGTTGCAACTAATGAAAAACTGTTTTTT
CDR3: CAVAAANHPVATNEKLFF

J: TRBJ1-1
D: NA
size: NA
V: TRBV10-3
DNA: TGTGCCGGACGAACGGGCAGGGAGACTGAAGCTTTCTTT
CDR3: CAGRTGRETEAFF

J: TRBJ2-7
D: TRBD1
size: NA
V: TRBV5-1
DNA: TGCGCCAGCAGCTCAACAGGGGGGCCTGGTGGGGAGCAGTACTTC
CDR3: CASSSTGGPGGEQYF

J: TRBJ2-7
D: NA
size: NA
V: TRBV4-1
DNA: TGCGCCAGCAGCCAAGACCCATCCGTCGAGCAGTACTTC
CDR3: CASSQDPSVEQYF

J: TRBJ1-1
D: NA
size: once
V: TRBV5-1
DNA: TGCGCCAGCAGCTTGTTTCGCTTGTCGGGGGGACAACCGAACACTGAAGCTTTCTTT
CDR3: CASSLFRLSGGQPNTEAFF

J: TRBJ2-1
D: TRBD1
size: NA
V: TRBV6-1
DNA: TGTGCCAGCAGATCTGGCGACAGGGCCTACAATGAGCAGTTCTTC
CDR3: CASRSGDRAYNEQFF

J: TRBJ2-5
D: TRBD2
size: NA
V: TRBV5-1
DNA: TGCGCCAGCGGGACTAGCGGGGGCGAGACCCAGTACTTC
CDR3: CASGTSGGETQYF

J: TRBJ2-3
D: NA
size: NA
V: TRBV5-4
DNA: TGTGCCAGCACCACGAGGACTGGCCCTGGGACAGATACGCAGTATTTT
CDR3: CASTTRTGPGTDTQYF

J: TRBJ1-1
D: NA
size: NA
V: TRBV11-2
DNA: TGTGCCAGCAGCTTATTCAGCCCCCCGAGCACTGAAGCTTTCTTT
CDR3: CASSLFSPPSTEAFF

J: TRBJ2-7
D: NA
size: NA
V: TRBV6-1
DNA: TGTGCCAGCAGGGAAGGGACATATGGGGACTACGAGCAGTACTTC
CDR3: CASREGTYGDYEQYF

J: TRBJ1-1
D: NA
size: NA
V: TRBV6-1
DNA: TGTGCCAGCAGTGAAGCGCTTTTGACGCCCGAAGCTTTCTTT
CDR3: CASSEALLTPEAFF

J: TRBJ2-7
D: NA
size: NA
V: TRBV15
DNA: TGTGCCACCAGCCTAGTTGAGGGGATCCACGAGCAGTACTTC
CDR3: CATSLVEGIHEQYF

J: TRBJ2-3
D: TRBD1
size: NA
V: TRBV9
DNA: TGTGCCAGCAGCCGAACAGGGGACCCAGATACGCAGTATTTT
CDR3: CASSRTGDPDTQYF

J: TRBJ2-1
D: NA
size: NA
V: TRBV18
DNA: TGTGCCAGCTCACCGGGTTGGGCGGAAGAGCAGTTCTTC
CDR3: CASSPGWAEEQFF

J: TRBJ2-3
D: TRBD2
size: NA
V: TRBV2
DNA: TGTGCCAGCAAGGGACTAGCGGGAGGGGGTGATACGCAGTATTTT
CDR3: CASKGLAGGGDTQYF

J: TRBJ2-1
D: TRBD2
size: once
V: TRBV28
DNA: TGTGCCAGCAGTTCCCGCCTCGGGACTAGCGGGAGTCATGAGCAGTTCTTC
CDR3: CASSSRLGTSGSHEQFF

J: TRBJ2-1
D: TRBD1
size: NA
V: TRBV18
DNA: TGTGCCAGCTCACCACCAAGGACAGGGATTGAGCAGTTCTTC
CDR3: CASSPPRTGIEQFF

J: TRBJ2-5
D: NA
size: NA
V: TRBV28
DNA: TGTGCCAGCAGTTTCGGAGAGACCCAGTACTTC
CDR3: CASSFGETQYF

J: TRBJ1-1
D: NA
size: NA
V: TRBV20-1
DNA: TGCAGTGCTGAAGTGAACACTGAAGCTTTCTTT
CDR3: CSAEVNTEAFF

J: TRBJ1-1
D: NA
size: NA
V: TRBV5-3
DNA: TGTGCCAGAAGCAACCGACAGGAAAAGCCTCCTGAAGCTTTCTTT
CDR3: CARSNRQEKPPEAFF

J: TRBJ2-3
D: NA
size: once
V: TRBV11-2
DNA: TGTGCCAGCAGCGCCGGAAAAACGGGACTTTTCACAGATACGCAGTATTTT
CDR3: CASSAGKTGLFTDTQYF

J: TRBJ2-7
D: TRBD1
size: NA
V: TRBV18
DNA: TGTGCCAGCTCACGCCAGGGACAGCTCTACGAGCAGTACTTC
CDR3: CASSRQGQLYEQYF

J: TRBJ2-7
D: NA
size: NA
V: TRBV18
DNA: TGTGCCAGCTCACCACCGAGTTCCTACGAGCAGTACTTC
CDR3: CASSPPSSYEQYF

J: TRBJ1-5
D: NA
size: NA
V: TRBV9
DNA: TGTGCCAGCAGCGGGGGGGGCAATCAGCCCCAGCATTTT
CDR3: CASSGGGNQPQHF

J: TRBJ2-7
D: NA
size: NA
V: TRBV6-1
DNA: TGTGCCAGCAGCGTAGCAGGGGGGAATATCGACGAGCAGTACTTC
CDR3: CASSVAGGNIDEQYF

J: TRBJ1-6
D: NA
size: NA
V: TRBV5-1
DNA: TGCGCCAGCAGCTTGGCGTCTAATTCACCCCTCCACTTT
CDR3: CASSLASNSPLHF

J: TRBJ1-5
D: NA
size: once
V: TRBV7-6
DNA: TGTGCCAGCAGCTTAAAGGCCGGGGCAGGAGGGCGGCATTTT
CDR3: CASSLKAGAGGRHF

J: TRBJ2-7
D: TRBD2
size: NA
V: TRBV5-1
DNA: TGCGCCAGCAGCCTAGGGACTAGCGGGTGGGCCTACGAGCAGTACTTC
CDR3: CASSLGTSGWAYEQYF